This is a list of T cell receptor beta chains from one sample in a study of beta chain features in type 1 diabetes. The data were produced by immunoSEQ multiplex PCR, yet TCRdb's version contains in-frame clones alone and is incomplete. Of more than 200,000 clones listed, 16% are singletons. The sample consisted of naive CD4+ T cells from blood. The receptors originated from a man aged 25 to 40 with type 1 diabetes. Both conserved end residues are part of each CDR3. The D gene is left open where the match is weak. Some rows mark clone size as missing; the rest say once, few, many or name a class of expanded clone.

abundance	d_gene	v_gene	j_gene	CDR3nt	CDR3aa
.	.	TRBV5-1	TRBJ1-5	TGCGCCAGCAGCTTGGACGGGACCGGTAATCAGCCCCAGCATTTT	CASSLDGTGNQPQHF
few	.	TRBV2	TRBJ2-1	TGTGCCAGCAGTGATTCAGGTCCCCGGGAGTTCTTC	CASSDSGPREFF
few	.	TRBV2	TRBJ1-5	TGTGCCAGCAGTGCGGGGGCGAATCAGCCCCAGCATTTT	CASSAGANQPQHF
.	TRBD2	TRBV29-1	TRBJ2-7	TGCAGCGTGGGCCCTAGCGGGAGCTACGAGCAGTACTTC	CSVGPSGSYEQYF
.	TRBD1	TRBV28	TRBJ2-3	TGTGCCAGCAGGTTTACAGGGGGCACAGATACGCAGTATTTT	CASRFTGGTDTQYF
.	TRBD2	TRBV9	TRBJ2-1	TGTGCCAGCAGCGCCCGAGCGGGAGGAGGCAATGAGCAGTTCTTC	CASSARAGGGNEQFF
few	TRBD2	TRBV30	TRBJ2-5	TGTGCCCGGGGGGTAGAGACCCAGTACTTC	CARGVETQYF
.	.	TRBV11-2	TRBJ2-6	TGTGCCAGCAGCTTCAATCGGGCCAACGTCCTGACTTTC	CASSFNRANVLTF
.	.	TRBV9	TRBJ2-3	TGTGCCAGCAGCCGCGACAGCCGCACAGATACGCAGTATTTT	CASSRDSRTDTQYF
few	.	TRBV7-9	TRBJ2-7	TGTGCCAGCAGCTTAGATCGGGAGCAGTACTTC	CASSLDREQYF
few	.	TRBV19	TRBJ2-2	TGTGCCAGTAGTATAGGGGGCGCGAACACCGGGGAGCTGTTTTTT	CASSIGGANTGELFF
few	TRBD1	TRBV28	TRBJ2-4	TGTGTAGTGTCCACACACAGGGGGCTAGCCAAAAACATTCAGTACTTC	CVVSTHRGLAKNIQYF
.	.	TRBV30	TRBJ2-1	TGTGCCTGGAGTGTACGGGTTGACAATGAGCAGTTCTTC	CAWSVRVDNEQFF
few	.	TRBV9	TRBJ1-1	TGTGCCAGCAGCGTAATTATGGGAAAGGCTTTCTTT	CASSVIMGKAFF
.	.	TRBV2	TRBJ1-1	TGTGCCAGCAAGAGTGCTGAAGCTTTCTTT	CASKSAEAFF
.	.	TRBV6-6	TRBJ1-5	TGTGCCAGCAGTCTCGAGCAGGGTCAGCCCCAGCATTTT	CASSLEQGQPQHF
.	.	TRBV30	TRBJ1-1	TGTGCCTGGAGTGTAACATTCAGGGGCACTGAAGCTTTCTTT	CAWSVTFRGTEAFF
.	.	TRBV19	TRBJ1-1	TGTGCCAGTAGTAGTGGGGGAAGCACTGAAGCTTTCTTT	CASSSGGSTEAFF
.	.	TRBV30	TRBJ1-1	TGTGCCTGGAGGCGCTTAGGGAACACTGAAGCTTTCTTT	CAWRRLGNTEAFF
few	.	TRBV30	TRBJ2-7	TGTGCCTGGAGTCGCCCACAAGAGAGGGTGGACTTC	CAWSRPQERVDF
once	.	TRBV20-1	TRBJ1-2	TGCAGTGCTAGAGATGAGTATGGCTACACCTTC	CSARDEYGYTF
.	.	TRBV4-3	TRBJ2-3	TGCGCCAGCAGCCAAGATCTAGACAGCCTTGATACGCAGTATTTT	CASSQDLDSLDTQYF
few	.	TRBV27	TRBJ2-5	TGTGCCAGCAGTAAGGACAGTAGAATTGCGAAGATGGCCCAGTACTTC	CASSKDSRIAKMAQYF
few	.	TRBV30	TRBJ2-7	TGTGCCTGGAGTATCAGGACTGGGTTTCGGGAGCAGTACTTC	CAWSIRTGFREQYF
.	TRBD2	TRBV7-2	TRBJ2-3	TGTGCCAGCAGGAGGACTAGCGGGGCAGATACGCAGTATTTT	CASRRTSGADTQYF
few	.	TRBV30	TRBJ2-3	TGTGCCTGTTCTAGCACAGATACGCAGTATTTT	CACSSTDTQYF
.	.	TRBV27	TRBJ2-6	TGTGCCAGCAGTTTATGGGGTTCCGGGGCCAACGTCCTGACTTTC	CASSLWGSGANVLTF
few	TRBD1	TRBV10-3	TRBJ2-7	TGTGCCATCAGCTCCGGGACAGCCCTTACGTACTTC	CAISSGTALTYF
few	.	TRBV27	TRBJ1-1	TGTGCCAGCAGTTTATCAACAGTCCCCAGGAACACTGAAGCTTTCTTT	CASSLSTVPRNTEAFF
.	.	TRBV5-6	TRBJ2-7	TGTGCCAGCAGCGCTGCATCGTTCGAGCAGTACTTC	CASSAASFEQYF
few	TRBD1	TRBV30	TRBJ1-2	TGTGCCTGGAGTGTAACCACAGGGGTTGGCTACACCTTC	CAWSVTTGVGYTF
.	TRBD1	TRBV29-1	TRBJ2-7	TGCAGCGCCCGGGACAGGGGAGCTGGCGAGCAGTACTTC	CSARDRGAGEQYF
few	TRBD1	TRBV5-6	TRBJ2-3	TGTGCCAGTTCTGGACAGGGACGAGTTCAGTATTTT	CASSGQGRVQYF
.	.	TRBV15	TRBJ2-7	TGTGCCACCAGCAGACGTAGCACAGGGTCCTACGAGCAGTACTTC	CATSRRSTGSYEQYF